A selection of T cell receptor beta chains follows, all from one sample in a study of T cells in Graves' hyperthyroidism and ophthalmopathy. TCRdb called the multiplex PCR reads again in MiXCR, with one record for every CDR3 protein. The repertoire consists of more than 350,000 distinct CDR3 sequences, with 15% to 20% occurring once and the leading ten covering around 35%. Sequencing was done on a sample of blood. The receptor set was obtained from a young woman with Graves' hyperthyroidism that later progressed to Graves' ophthalmopathy. Each CDR3 is given with its conserved first and last residue. A D gene is named only where the DNA matches it firmly. A clone size is listed for some rows: how often the clone was seen (once, few, many), or a class if it is expanded.

TGCGCCAGCAGCCAAGAGGGAGGCTTTGGACAGATTTCCTACGAGCAGTACTTC	CASSQEGGFGQISYEQYF	NA	TRBV4-1	TRBJ2-7	few
TGTGCCAGCAGCTCCGGGGAAATGGGCACTGAAGCTTTCTTT	CASSSGEMGTEAFF	NA	TRBV5-4	TRBJ1-1	many
TGTGCCAGCAGTCGTAATAGCGGGGGGTACAATGAGCAGTTCTTC	CASSRNSGGYNEQFF	TRBD2	TRBV7-9	TRBJ2-1	many
TGTGCCAGCAGTGTACCCCGGGACAGGGGTTCCTACGAGCAGTACTTC	CASSVPRDRGSYEQYF	TRBD1	TRBV6-1	TRBJ2-7	NA
TGCAGTGCTAGAGATGGAGGGCGCACAGATACGCAGTATTTT	CSARDGGRTDTQYF	NA	TRBV20-1	TRBJ2-3	many
TGTGCCACCAGTGCGCGGGGAGGGGGCTTACACGAGCAGTACTTC	CATSARGGGLHEQYF	NA	TRBV12-3/TRBV12-4	TRBJ2-7	many
TGTGCCATCAGCACGGGACTAGCGGGAGGCCGTTCTCCCGGGTACACCGGGGAGCTGTTTTTT	CAISTGLAGGRSPGYTGELFF	TRBD2	TRBV10-3	TRBJ2-2	many
TGTGCCAGCAGCCATACCCCGGGACAGCTCCCCTACGAGCAGTACTTC	CASSHTPGQLPYEQYF	TRBD1	TRBV7-9	TRBJ2-7	many
TGTGCCAGCAGCGTAGGGCACACCGGGGAGCTGTTTTTT	CASSVGHTGELFF	NA	TRBV9	TRBJ2-2	few
TGTGCCAGCAGCCAATGGGGCGATGGGGGGCGAGCTGAAGCTTTCTTT	CASSQWGDGGRAEAFF	NA	TRBV5-5	TRBJ1-1	NA
TGTGCCAGCAGCCAGTGGGGGCGGCCAGCGGGGAATTCACCCCTCCACTTT	CASSQWGRPAGNSPLHF	NA	TRBV13	TRBJ1-6	many
TGTGCCAGCAGTGAATCTCTGGGACAGGGCTGGTATGGCTACACCTTC	CASSESLGQGWYGYTF	TRBD1	TRBV6-1	TRBJ1-2	many
TGTGCCAGCAGTCCCCCGGGCACCCTGAACACTGAAGCTTTCTTT	CASSPPGTLNTEAFF	NA	TRBV27	TRBJ1-1	many
TGTGCCACCAGCCCCTCTCTGGACAGCCTCTATGGCTACACCTTC	CATSPSLDSLYGYTF	NA	TRBV15	TRBJ1-2	NA
TGTGCCAGCAGCGTATCCACTGAAGCTTTCTTT	CASSVSTEAFF	NA	TRBV7-9	TRBJ1-1	many
TGTGCCAGCAGCCCTACCGCCTACGAGGAGACAGGGTCGTACGAGCAGTACTTC	CASSPTAYEETGSYEQYF	TRBD1	TRBV7-8	TRBJ2-7	few
TGTGCCAGCAGTTCAGGGACTAGCGGAGGGCGGGAGACCCAGTACTTC	CASSSGTSGGRETQYF	TRBD2	TRBV5-8	TRBJ2-5	NA
TGTGCCAGTAGTTCCGGGGCAGGGTCTTATGTAACACACTATGGCTACACCTTC	CASSSGAGSYVTHYGYTF	NA	TRBV19	TRBJ1-2	NA
TGTGCCAGCAGCGCTGGGCAGGCCCAAGAGACCCAGTACTTC	CASSAGQAQETQYF	NA	TRBV9	TRBJ2-5	many
TGTGCCAGTAACCGGGGACAGTCTAATCAGCCCCAGCATTTT	CASNRGQSNQPQHF	TRBD1	TRBV19	TRBJ1-5	many
TGCAGCGGAGGGACAGGACCCTACGAGCAGTACTTC	CSGGTGPYEQYF	TRBD1	TRBV29-1	TRBJ2-7	NA
TGTGCCAGCTCCCAACAGGGTCGGACTGAAGCTTTCTTT	CASSQQGRTEAFF	NA	TRBV18	TRBJ1-1	many
TGTGCCAGCAGCCTAGACAGAAGACCCTATAATTCACCCCTCCACTTT	CASSLDRRPYNSPLHF	NA	TRBV12-3/TRBV12-4	TRBJ1-6	many
TGTGCCAGCAGTGACCCAGGGGGCAGAGGCTACACCTTC	CASSDPGGRGYTF	TRBD1	TRBV2	TRBJ1-2	NA
TGTGCCAGCAGCTCTACCGGGACTAGACTCTACGAGCAGTACTTC	CASSSTGTRLYEQYF	TRBD2	TRBV7-9	TRBJ2-7	many
TGTGCCAGCAGCTGGGGCCTACAGGAGACCGAGTACTTC	CASSWGLQETEYF	NA	TRBV27	TRBJ2-5	once
TGTGCCAGCTCACCTATCTCAGGCGCAGGGGATGGCTACACCTTC	CASSPISGAGDGYTF	NA	TRBV18	TRBJ1-2	NA
TGCAGTGCTAGAATCAGCAGAGAGACCCAGTACTTC	CSARISRETQYF	NA	TRBV20-1	TRBJ2-5	NA
TGCAGTGCTAGAGACGAGCGGGCAGGGGGCTACGAGCAGTACTTC	CSARDERAGGYEQYF	NA	TRBV20-1	TRBJ2-7	few
TGCAGTGCTAGATTACTAGCGGAATTGGTCGGAGAGACCCAGTACTTC	CSARLLAELVGETQYF	TRBD2	TRBV20-1	TRBJ2-5	few
TGTGCCTGGAGTGTAGGAGGGTGGGGGGCCAACGTCCTGACTTTC	CAWSVGGWGANVLTF	NA	TRBV30	TRBJ2-6	many
TGTGCCATCAGCCGGGACAGGGGGCATGGCACTGAAGCTTTCTTT	CAISRDRGHGTEAFF	TRBD1	TRBV10-3	TRBJ1-1	NA
TGCAGTGCTAGATCTAGAAACGGGAACACTGAAGCTTTCTTT	CSARSRNGNTEAFF	NA	TRBV20-1	TRBJ1-1	NA
TGTGCCAGCGGTAAAACAGGGACCGGGGAGCTGTTTTTT	CASGKTGTGELFF	NA	TRBV6-1	TRBJ2-2	many
TGCAGCGTGATACTAATGGCCTGGGACGGACAGAACTCCTACAATGAGCAGTTCTTC	CSVILMAWDGQNSYNEQFF	NA	TRBV29-1	TRBJ2-1	many
TGTGCCAGCAGAAATGAGCGGAGCTCCTACGAGCAGTACTTC	CASRNERSSYEQYF	NA	TRBV28	TRBJ2-7	NA
TGTGCCAGCAGCTTAACCCGGCGCGGTAATGAGCAGTTCTTC	CASSLTRRGNEQFF	NA	TRBV7-2	TRBJ2-1	many
TGCGCCAGCAGCCAGACCGAGGGTGGCTACACCTTC	CASSQTEGGYTF	NA	TRBV4-1	TRBJ1-2	NA
TGTGCCAGCAGCTTTTGGGGGGGACCCTACGAGCAGTACTTC	CASSFWGGPYEQYF	TRBD2	TRBV7-2	TRBJ2-7	many
TGCGCCAGCAGCCAAGTGGTCGGCTTTCCGAACACCGGGGAGCTGTTTTTT	CASSQVVGFPNTGELFF	NA	TRBV4-1	TRBJ2-2	few
TGTGCCAGCAGCCGTTATCCTACCGGACAGATCGAGCAGTACTTC	CASSRYPTGQIEQYF	NA	TRBV6-1	TRBJ2-7	NA
TGTGCCAGTAGAACGGACGGCAATGAGCAGTTCTTC	CASRTDGNEQFF	NA	TRBV19	TRBJ2-1	many
TGTGCCAGCAGTACGACACGAGCTAACTATGGCTACACCTTC	CASSTTRANYGYTF	NA	TRBV27	TRBJ1-2	many
TGTGCCAGCAGCCCGGGACCCGGAGTCAATGAGCAGTTCTTC	CASSPGPGVNEQFF	NA	TRBV7-8	TRBJ2-1	NA
TGTGCCAGCAGCCCGCTTCCACTTCCCGCAAGCTCTGGAAACACCATATATTTT	CASSPLPLPASSGNTIYF	NA	TRBV3-1	TRBJ1-3	few
TGCGCCAGCAGCCAGGAGGCAGCCGGGGGACGAAGCAATCAGCCCCAGCATTTT	CASSQEAAGGRSNQPQHF	NA	TRBV4-1	TRBJ1-5	few
TGTGCCAGCAGCCAAGGTCCGGGACTAGGAATTTACAATGAGCAGTTCTTC	CASSQGPGLGIYNEQFF	TRBD2	TRBV5-4	TRBJ2-1	many
TGTGCCAGCAGCTCGATGACTAGGACAGGGCCCAACAATGAGCAGTTCTTC	CASSSMTRTGPNNEQFF	TRBD1	TRBV11-2	TRBJ2-1	NA